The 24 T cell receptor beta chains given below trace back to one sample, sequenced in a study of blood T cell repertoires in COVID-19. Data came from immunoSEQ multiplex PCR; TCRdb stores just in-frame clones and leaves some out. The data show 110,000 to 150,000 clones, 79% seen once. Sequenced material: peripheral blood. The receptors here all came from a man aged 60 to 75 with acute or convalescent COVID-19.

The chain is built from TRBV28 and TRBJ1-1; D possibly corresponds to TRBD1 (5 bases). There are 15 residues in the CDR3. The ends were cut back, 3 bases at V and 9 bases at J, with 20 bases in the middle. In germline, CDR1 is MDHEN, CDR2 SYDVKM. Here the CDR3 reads CASSLVSGNGVKAFF. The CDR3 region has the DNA TGTGCCAGCAGTTTGGTCTCAGGGAATGGGGTAAAAGCTTTCTTT.

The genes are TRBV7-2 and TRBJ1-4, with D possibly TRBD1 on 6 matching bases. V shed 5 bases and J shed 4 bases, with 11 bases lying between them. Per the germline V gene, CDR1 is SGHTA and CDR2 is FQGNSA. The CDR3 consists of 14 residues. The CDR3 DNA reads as TGTGCCAGCAGCCTTAGGGGGTTTAATGAAAAACTGTTTTTT. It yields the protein CASSLRGFNEKLFF.

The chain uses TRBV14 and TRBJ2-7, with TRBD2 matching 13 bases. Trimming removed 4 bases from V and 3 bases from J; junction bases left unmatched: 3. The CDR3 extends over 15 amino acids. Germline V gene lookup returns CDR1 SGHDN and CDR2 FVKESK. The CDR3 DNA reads TGTGCCAGCAGCCCGGGACTAGCGGGAATCTACGAGCAGTACTTC. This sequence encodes CASSPGLAGIYEQYF.

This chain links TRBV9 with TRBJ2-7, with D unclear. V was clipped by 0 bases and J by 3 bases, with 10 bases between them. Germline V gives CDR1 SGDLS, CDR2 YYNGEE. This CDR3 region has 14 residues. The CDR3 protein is CASSVDGVSYEQYF. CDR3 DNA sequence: TGTGCCAGCAGCGTAGACGGAGTCAGCTACGAGCAGTACTTC. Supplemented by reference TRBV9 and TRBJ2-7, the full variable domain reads DSGVTQTPKHLITATGQRVTLRCSPRSGDLSVYWYQQSLDQGLQFLIQYYNGEERAKGNILERFSAQQFPDLHSELNLSSLELGDSALYFCASSVDGVSYEQYFGPGTRLTVT.

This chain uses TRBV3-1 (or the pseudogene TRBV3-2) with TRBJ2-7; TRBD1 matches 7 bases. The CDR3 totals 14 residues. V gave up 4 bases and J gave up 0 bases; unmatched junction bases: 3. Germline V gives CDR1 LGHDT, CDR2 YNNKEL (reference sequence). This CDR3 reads CASSRQGLSYEQYF. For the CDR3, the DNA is TGTGCCAGCAGCCGACAGGGCCTCTCCTACGAGCAGTACTTC.

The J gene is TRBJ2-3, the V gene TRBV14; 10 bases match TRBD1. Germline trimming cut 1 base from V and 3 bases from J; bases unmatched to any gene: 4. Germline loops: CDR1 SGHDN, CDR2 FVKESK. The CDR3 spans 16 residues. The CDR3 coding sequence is TGTGCCAGCAGCCAAGTCTCGGGACAGGGGACAGATACGCAGTATTTT. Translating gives CASSQVSGQGTDTQYF.

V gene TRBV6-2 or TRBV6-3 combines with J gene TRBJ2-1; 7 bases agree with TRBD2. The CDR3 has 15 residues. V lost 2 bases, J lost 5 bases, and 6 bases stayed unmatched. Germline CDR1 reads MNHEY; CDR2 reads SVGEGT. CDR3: CASSYKRTSHNEQFF. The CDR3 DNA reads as TGTGCCAGCAGTTACAAAAGGACTAGTCACAATGAGCAGTTCTTC.

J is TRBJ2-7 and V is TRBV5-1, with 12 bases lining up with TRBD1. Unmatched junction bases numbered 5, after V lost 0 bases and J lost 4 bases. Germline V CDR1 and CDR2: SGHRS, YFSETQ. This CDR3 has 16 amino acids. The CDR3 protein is CASSLAGTGGGYEQYF. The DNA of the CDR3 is TGCGCCAGCAGCTTGGCCGGGACAGGGGGCGGGTACGAGCAGTACTTC. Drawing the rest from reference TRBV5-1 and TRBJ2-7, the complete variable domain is KAGVTQTPRYLIKTRGQQVTLSCSPISGHRSVSWYQQTPGQGLQFLFEYFSETQRNKGNFPGRFSGRQFSNSRSEMNVSTLELGDSALYLCASSLAGTGGGYEQYFGPGTRLTVT.

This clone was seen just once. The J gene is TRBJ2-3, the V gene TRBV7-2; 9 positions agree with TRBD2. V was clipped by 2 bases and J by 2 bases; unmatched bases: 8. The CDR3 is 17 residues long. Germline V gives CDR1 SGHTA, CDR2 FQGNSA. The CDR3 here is CASSLSSGGFFTDTQYF. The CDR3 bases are TGTGCCAGCAGCTTATCAAGCGGGGGGTTCTTCACAGATACGCAGTATTTT. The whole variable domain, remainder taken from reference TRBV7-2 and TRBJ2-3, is GAGVSQSPSNKVTEKGKDVELRCDPISGHTALYWYRQSLGQGLEFLIYFQGNSAPDKSGLPSDRFSAERTGGSVSTLTIQRTQQEDSAVYLCASSLSSGGFFTDTQYFGPGTRLTVL.

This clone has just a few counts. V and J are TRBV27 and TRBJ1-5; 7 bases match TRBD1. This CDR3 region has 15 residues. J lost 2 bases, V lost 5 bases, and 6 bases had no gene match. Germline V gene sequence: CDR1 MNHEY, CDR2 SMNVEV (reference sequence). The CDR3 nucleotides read TGTGCCAGCAGTCCAACAGGGGTGGGCAATCAGCCCCAGCATTTT. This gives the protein CASSPTGVGNQPQHF.

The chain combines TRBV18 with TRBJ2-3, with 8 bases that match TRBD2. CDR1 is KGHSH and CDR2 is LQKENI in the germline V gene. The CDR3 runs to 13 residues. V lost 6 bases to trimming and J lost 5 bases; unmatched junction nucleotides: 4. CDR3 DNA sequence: TGTGCCAGCTCTCTTCGGGGGGGAGATACGCAGTATTTT. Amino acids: CASSLRGGDTQYF. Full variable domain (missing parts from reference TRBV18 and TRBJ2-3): NAGVMQNPRHLVRRRGQEARLRCSPMKGHSHVYWYRQLPEEGLKFMVYLQKENIIDESGMPKERFSAEFPKEGPSILRIQQVVRGDSAAYFCASSLRGGDTQYFGPGTRLTVL.

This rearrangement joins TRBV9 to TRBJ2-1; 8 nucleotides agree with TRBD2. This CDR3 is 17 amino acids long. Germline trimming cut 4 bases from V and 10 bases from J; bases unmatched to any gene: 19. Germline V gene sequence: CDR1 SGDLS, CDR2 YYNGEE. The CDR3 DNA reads TGTGCCAGCAGCTCACCCGTGACGGGAGGGGCAAGATGGGAGCAGTTCTTC. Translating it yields CASSSPVTGGARWEQFF.

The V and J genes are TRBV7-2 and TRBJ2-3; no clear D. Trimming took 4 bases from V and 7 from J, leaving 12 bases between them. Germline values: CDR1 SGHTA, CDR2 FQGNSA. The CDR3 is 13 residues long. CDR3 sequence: CASSSSTLYTQYF. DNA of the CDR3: TGTGCCAGCAGCTCCTCGACTCTGTATACGCAGTATTTT.

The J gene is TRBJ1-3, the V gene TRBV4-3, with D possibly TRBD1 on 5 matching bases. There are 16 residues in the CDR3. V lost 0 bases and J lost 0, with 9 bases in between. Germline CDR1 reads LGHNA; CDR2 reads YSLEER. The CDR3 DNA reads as TGCGCCAGCAGCCAAGATCTCACAGGCTCTGGAAACACCATATATTTT. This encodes CASSQDLTGSGNTIYF.

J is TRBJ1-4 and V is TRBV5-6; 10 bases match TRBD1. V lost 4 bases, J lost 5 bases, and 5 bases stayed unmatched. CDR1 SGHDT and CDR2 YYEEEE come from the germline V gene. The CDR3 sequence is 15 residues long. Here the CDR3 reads CASSLGQGGNEKLFF. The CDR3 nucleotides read TGTGCCAGCAGCCTCGGACAGGGGGGGAATGAAAAACTGTTTTTT. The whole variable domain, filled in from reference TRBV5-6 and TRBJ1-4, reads DAGVTQSPTHLIKTRGQQVTLRCSPKSGHDTVSWYQQALGQGPQFIFQYYEEEERQRGNFPDRFSGHQFPNYSSELNVNALLLGDSALYLCASSLGQGGNEKLFFGSGTQLSVL.

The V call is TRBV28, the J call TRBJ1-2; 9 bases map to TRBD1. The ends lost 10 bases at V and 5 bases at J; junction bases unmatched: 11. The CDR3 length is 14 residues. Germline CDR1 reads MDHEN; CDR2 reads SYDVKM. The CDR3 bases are TGTGCCACCATCCGGGACAGGGTCCTATATGGCTACACCTTC. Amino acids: CATIRDRVLYGYTF.

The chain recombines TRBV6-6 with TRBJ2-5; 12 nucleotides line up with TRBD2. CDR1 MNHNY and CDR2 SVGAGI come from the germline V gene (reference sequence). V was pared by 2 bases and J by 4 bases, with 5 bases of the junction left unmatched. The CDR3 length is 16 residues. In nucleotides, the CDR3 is TGTGCCAGCAGTTACGACCCACTAGCGGGAGGAGAGACCCAGTACTTC. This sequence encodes CASSYDPLAGGETQYF.

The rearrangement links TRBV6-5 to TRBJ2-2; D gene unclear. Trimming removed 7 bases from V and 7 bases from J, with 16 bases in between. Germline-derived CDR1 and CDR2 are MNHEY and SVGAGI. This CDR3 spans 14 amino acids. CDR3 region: CASTPWFPDGELFF. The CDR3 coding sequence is TGTGCCAGCACCCCCTGGTTCCCAGACGGGGAGCTGTTTTTT.

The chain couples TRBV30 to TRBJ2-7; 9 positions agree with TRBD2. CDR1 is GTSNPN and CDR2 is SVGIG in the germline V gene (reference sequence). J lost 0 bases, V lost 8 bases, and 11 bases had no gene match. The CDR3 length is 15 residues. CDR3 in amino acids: CAGASGARSSYEQYF. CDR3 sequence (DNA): TGTGCCGGGGCTAGCGGGGCCCGGAGCTCCTACGAGCAGTACTTC.

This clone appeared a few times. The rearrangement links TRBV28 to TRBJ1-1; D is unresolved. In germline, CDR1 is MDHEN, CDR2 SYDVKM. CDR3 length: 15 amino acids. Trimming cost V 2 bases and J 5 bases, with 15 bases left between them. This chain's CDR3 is CASSLLLGGRTEAFF. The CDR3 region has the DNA TGTGCCAGCAGTTTACTCCTTGGAGGGCGAACTGAAGCTTTCTTT. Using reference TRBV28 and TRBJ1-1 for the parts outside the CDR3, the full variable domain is DVKVTQSSRYLVKRTGEKVFLECVQDMDHENMFWYRQDPGLGLRLIYFSYDVKMKEKGDIPEGYSVSREKKERFSLILESASTNQTSMYLCASSLLLGGRTEAFFGQGTRLTVV.

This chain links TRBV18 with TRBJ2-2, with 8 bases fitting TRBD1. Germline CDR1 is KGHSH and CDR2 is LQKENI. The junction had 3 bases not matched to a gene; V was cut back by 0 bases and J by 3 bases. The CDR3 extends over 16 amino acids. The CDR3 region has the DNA TGTGCCAGCTCACCACCGACAGGGGTAGACACCGGGGAGCTGTTTTTT. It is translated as CASSPPTGVDTGELFF.

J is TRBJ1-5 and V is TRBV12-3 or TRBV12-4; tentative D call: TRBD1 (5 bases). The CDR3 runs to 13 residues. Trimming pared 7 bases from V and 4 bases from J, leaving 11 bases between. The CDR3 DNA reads TGTGCCAGCAAGATTGGGGGGAATCAGCCCCAGCATTTT. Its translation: CASKIGGNQPQHF.

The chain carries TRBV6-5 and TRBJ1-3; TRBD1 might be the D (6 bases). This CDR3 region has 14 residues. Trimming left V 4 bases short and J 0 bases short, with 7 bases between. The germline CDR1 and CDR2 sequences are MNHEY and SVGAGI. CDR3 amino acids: CASSLGGSGNTIYF. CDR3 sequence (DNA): TGTGCCAGCAGTTTAGGGGGCTCTGGAAACACCATATATTTT.

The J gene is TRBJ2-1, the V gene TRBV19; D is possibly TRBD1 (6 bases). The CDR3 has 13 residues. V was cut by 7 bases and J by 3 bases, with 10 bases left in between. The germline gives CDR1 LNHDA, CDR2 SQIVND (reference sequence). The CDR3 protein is CASTTGRYNEQFF. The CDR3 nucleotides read TGTGCCAGTACGACAGGCCGCTACAATGAGCAGTTCTTC.